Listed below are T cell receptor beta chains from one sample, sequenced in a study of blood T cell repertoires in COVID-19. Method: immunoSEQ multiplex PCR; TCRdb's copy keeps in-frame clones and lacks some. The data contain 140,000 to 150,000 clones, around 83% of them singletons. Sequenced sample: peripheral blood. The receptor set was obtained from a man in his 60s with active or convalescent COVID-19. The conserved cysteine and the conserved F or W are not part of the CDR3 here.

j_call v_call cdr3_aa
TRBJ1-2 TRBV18 ASSRTGSYGYT
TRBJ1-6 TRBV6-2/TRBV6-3 ASSSPNGLRNSPLH
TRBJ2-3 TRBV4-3 ASATGPAATDTQY
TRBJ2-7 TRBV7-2 ASSSATGAYEQY
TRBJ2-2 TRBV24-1 ATSDIGGLGTGELF
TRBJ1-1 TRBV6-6 ASSYPQGANTEAF
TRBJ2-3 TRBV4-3 ASKRTLIADTQY
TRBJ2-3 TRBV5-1 ASSLEQGARVDTQY
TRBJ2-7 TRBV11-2 ASSPGQSYYEQY
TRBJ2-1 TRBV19 ASSTTTGGSYNEQF
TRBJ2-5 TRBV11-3 ASRPGLFDETQY
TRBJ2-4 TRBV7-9 ASSPGLAGGGVVKNIQY
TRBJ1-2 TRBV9 ASSVVDRTYGYT
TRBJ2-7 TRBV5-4 ASSPYSGSGKGVSYEQY
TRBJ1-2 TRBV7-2 ASSFNQGDYGYT
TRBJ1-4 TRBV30 AWSYLGLGGTNEKLF
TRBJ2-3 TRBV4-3 ASSQDQSAGDTQY
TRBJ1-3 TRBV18 ASSPPLRGLSGNTIY
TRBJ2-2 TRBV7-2 ASSPPGTHSFGELF
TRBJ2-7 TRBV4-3 ASSQDGGYYEQY
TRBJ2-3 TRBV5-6 ASSLEVSDTQY
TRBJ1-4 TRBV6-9 ASSRRTGGAHGEKLF
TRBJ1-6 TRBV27 ASSFSIGGNSPLH
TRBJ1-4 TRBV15 ATSEQGVDEKLF
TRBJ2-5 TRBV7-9 ASSLVRDQETQY
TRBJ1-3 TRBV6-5 ASSFGTGGGNTIY
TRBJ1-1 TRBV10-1 ASSGSGNTEAF
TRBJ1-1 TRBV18 ASSRGRGAITEAF
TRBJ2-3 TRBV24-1 ATSGRTGLSSSTDTQY
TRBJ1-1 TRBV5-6 ASSFRRRNTEAF
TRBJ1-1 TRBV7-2 ASSLVAGGRTEAF
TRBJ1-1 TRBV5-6 ASSLVAGTWNTEAF
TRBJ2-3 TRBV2 ASSERSLDTQY
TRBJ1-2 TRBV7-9 ASSLEVGGNGYT
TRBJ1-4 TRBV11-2 ASSLIRVRTGSEKLF
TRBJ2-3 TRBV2 ASRGGTGTDTQY
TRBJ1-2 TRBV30 AWRLHGGGGNYGYT
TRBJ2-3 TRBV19 ASSIESRGPISTDTQY
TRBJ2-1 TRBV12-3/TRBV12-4 ASRRQNNEQF
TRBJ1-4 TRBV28 ASRRSSGKLF
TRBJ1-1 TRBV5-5 ASSLAGLRANTEAF
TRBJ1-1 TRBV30 AWSVQGNTEAF
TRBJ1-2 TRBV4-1 ASSQTDRVGGYT
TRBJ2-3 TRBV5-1 ASSPSGDGTDTQY
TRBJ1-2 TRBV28 ASSLLEGGYT
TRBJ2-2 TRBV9 ASSVPSDRVLTGELF